This entry is about one T cell receptor beta chain. The sample is drawn from a study of blood T cell repertoires in COVID-19. Study overall: The United States, Italy and Spain were the sources of the acute and convalescent COVID-19 samples. The analysed material was cDNA or gDNA that came from T cells, B-cell-depleted T cells, or PBMCs.

In the study's own analysis: Reference gene primer amplification gave nucleated cell count estimates. The table came from immunoSEQ multiplex PCR; TCRdb's copy has only in-frame clones and leaves some out. V and J calls and clone size are copied from that table; D and trimming were computed from the DNA. The profile shows roughly 86,000 clones, around 81% of them singletons. Germline V gene data show CDR1 as LGHNA and CDR2 as YSLEER. Trimming cost V 0 bases and J 5 bases, with 13 bases left between them. CDR3 length: 15 residues. The sample was peripheral blood. This sequence originates from a man between 60 and 70 years old with acute or convalescent COVID-19. This chain joins TRBV4-3 and TRBJ1-2, with D uncertain. The CDR3 is CASSQDLAPPYGYTF. CDR3 nucleotide sequence: TGCGCCAGCAGCCAAGATCTAGCCCCCCCATATGGCTACACCTTC.